This T cell receptor beta chain is drawn from a study of T-cell reconstitution after alpha-beta-depleted transplantation in children. Study-wide results and limits: Reported findings indicate that, about two months after transplant, alpha-beta T cells came from several hundred expanded clones, which were derived from non-depleted graft cells. From newly produced T cells came most of the T-cell counts and diversity one year after transplant.

Trimming removed 4 bases at V and 8 bases at J, with 15 bases between. Looked up from germline, CDR1 is SGHRS and CDR2 is YFSETQ. This CDR3 comprises 13 residues. Preparation of the TCRbeta library was carried out with unique molecular identifiers. Each CDR3 protein gets one entry after TCRdb re-called the PCR reads with MiXCR. The sample lists about 420,000 distinct CDR3 sequences; 16% were seen once. The table lists this clonotype with a few counts. Its antigen is not known. The receptor was derived from a boy younger than two who had a stem cell transplant for Wiskott-Aldrich syndrome, so the T cells may come from the graft donor. The chain is built from TRBV5-1 and TRBJ1-1, with a tentative D call TRBD1 (5 bases). This sample comprised PBMCs, mostly from graft donor cells, obtained 360 days after TCRalphabeta/CD19-depleted stem cell transplant. CDR3 region: CASSPPGGEEAFF. CDR3 DNA sequence: TGCGCCAGCAGCCCTCCCGGGGGGGAAGAAGCTTTCTTT.